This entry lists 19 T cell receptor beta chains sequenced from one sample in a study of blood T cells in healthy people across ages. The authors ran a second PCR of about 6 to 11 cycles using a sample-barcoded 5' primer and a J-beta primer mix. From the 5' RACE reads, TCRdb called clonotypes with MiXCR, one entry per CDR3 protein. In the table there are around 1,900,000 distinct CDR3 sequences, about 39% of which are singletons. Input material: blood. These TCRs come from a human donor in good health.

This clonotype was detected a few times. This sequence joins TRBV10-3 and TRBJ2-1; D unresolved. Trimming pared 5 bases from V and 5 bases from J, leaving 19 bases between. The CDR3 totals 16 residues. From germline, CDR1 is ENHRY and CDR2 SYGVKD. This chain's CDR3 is CAISPRWGEDDNEQFF. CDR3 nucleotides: TGTGCCATCAGTCCCCGGTGGGGTGAGGATGACAATGAGCAGTTCTTC.

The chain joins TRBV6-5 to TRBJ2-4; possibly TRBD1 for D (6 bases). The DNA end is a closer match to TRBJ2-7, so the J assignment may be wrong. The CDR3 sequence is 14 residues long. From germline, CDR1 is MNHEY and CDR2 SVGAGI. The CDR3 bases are TGTGCCAGCAACATACAGGGAAGAGCCTACGAGCAGTACTTC. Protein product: CASNIQGRAYEQYF.

The CDR3 nucleotides read TGCGCCAGCAGCCAAGAGTTAGGGACAGGGTCCTACGAGCAGTACTTC. Translating gives CASSQELGTGSYEQYF. The V and J genes are TRBV4-3 and TRBJ2-7; 9 bases line up with TRBD1. With V trimmed by 0 bases and J by 1 base, 4 bases remained unmatched. Germline CDR1 LGHNA, CDR2 YSLEER. The length of the CDR3 is 16 residues.

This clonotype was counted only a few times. This chain's CDR3 is CASSQDAFINEQYF. In nucleotides, the CDR3 is TGTGCCAGCAGCCAAGACGCCTTCATCAACGAGCAGTACTTC. This chain joins TRBV4-2 and TRBJ2-7; D is unresolved. The CDR3 is 14 amino acids. V was trimmed by 0 bases and J by 5 bases, leaving 11 bases between them. Looked up from germline, CDR1 is LGHNA and CDR2 is YNFKEQ.

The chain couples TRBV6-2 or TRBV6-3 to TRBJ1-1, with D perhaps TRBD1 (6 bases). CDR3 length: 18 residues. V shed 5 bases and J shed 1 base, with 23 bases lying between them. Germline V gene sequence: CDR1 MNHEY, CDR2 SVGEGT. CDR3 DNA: TGTGCCAGCAGTAAACGACCCGACAGGAATCTCTCGAACACTGAAGCTTTCTTT. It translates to CASSKRPDRNLSNTEAFF.

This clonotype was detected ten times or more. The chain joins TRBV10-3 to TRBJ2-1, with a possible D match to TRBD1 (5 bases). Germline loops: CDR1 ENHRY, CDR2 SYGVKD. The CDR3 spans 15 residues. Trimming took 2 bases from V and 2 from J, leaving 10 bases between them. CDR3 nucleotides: TGTGCCATCAGTGAGCAGGGTCCCCCCTACAATGAGCAGTTCTTC. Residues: CAISEQGPPYNEQFF.

The CDR3 DNA reads TGCGCCAGCAGCCCGCGCTTACAGACGAACTATGGCTACACCTTC. It yields the protein CASSPRLQTNYGYTF. The gene calls are TRBV5-1 and TRBJ1-2; the D is unclear. CDR1 and CDR2 (germline): SGHRS, YFSETQ. V was shortened by 4 bases and J by 2 bases, with 15 bases between the two germline ends. The CDR3 has 15 amino acids.

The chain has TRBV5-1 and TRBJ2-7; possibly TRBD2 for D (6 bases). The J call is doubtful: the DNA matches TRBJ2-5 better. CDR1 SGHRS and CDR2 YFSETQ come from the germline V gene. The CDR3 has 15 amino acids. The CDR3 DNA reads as TGCGCCAGCATCCCCGGGGGAGAGGTTTCAGAGACCCAGTACTTC. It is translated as CASIPGGEVSETQYF.

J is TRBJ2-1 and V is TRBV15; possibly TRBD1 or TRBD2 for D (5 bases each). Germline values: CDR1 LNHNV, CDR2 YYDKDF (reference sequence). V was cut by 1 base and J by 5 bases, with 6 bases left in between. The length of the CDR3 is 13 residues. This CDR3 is CATSRGGDNEQFF. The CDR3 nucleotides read TGTGCCACCAGCAGAGGAGGGGACAATGAGCAGTTCTTC.

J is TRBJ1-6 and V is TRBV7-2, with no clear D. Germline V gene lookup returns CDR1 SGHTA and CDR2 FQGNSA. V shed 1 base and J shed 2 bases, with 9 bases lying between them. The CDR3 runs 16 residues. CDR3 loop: CASSLGGQAYNSPLHF. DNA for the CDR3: TGTGCCAGCAGCTTAGGAGGGCAGGCCTATAATTCACCCCTCCACTTT.

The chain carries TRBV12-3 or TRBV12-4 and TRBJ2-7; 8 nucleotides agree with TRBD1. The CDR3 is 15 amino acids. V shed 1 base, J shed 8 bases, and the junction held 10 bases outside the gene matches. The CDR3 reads CASSLGRTGMWQQYF. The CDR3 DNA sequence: TGTGCCAGCAGTTTAGGTCGGACAGGGATGTGGCAGCAGTACTTC.

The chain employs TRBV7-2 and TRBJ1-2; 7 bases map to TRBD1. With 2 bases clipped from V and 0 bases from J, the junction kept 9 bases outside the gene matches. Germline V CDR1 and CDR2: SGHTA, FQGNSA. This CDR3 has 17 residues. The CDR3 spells CASSLLGDRQTNYGYTF. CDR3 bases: TGTGCCAGCAGCTTACTCGGGGACAGACAGACTAACTATGGCTACACCTTC.

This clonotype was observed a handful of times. CDR3 nucleotides: TGCGCCAGCAGCTTGGAATCGTATTCACCCCTCCACTTT. Its protein product is CASSLESYSPLHF. The chain links TRBV5-1 to TRBJ1-6; D is uncertain. CDR3 length equals 13 residues. Germline-derived CDR1 and CDR2 are SGHRS and YFSETQ. V was shortened by 0 bases and J by 8 bases, with 6 bases between the two germline ends.

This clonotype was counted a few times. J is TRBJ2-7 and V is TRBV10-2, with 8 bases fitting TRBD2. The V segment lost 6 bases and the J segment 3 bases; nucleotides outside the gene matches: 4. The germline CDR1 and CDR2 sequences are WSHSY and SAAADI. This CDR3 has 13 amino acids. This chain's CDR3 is CASRGTSGYEQYF. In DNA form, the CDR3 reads TGCGCCAGCAGGGGGACTAGTGGCTACGAGCAGTACTTC.

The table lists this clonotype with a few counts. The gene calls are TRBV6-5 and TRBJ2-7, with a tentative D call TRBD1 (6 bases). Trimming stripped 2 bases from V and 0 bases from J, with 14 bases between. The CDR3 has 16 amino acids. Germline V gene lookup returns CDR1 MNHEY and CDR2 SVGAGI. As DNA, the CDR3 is TGTGCCAGCAGTTACACCCGGACAGTGAGCTCCTACGAGCAGTACTTC. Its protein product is CASSYTRTVSSYEQYF.

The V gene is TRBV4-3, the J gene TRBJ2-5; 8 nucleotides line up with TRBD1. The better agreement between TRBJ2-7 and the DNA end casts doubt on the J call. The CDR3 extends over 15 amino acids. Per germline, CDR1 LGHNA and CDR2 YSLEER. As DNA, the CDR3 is TGCGCCAGCAGCCAAGGACAGGGGATTTTCTACGAGCAGTACTTC. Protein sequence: CASSQGQGIFYEQYF.

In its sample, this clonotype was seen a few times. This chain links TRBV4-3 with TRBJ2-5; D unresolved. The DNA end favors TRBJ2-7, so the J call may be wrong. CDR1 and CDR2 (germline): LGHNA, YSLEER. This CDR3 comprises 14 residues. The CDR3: CASSQEPYVYEQYF. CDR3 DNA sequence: TGCGCCAGCAGCCAAGAACCGTACGTCTACGAGCAGTACTTC.

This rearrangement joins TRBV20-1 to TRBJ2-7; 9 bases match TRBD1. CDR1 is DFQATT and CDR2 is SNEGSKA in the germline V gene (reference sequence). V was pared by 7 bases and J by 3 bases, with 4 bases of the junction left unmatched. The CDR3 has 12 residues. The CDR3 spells CSVGQGRYEQYF. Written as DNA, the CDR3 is TGCAGTGTTGGACAGGGGCGCTACGAGCAGTACTTC.

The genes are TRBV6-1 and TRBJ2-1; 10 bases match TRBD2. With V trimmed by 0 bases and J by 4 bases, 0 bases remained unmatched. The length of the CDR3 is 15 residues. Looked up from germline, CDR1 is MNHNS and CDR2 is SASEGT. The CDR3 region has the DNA TGTGCCAGCAGTGAAGCGACTAGCGGGTACAATGAGCAGTTCTTC. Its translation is CASSEATSGYNEQFF.